The rows below give T cell receptor beta chains drawn from one sample of a study of PD-L1 blockade in urothelial cancer. TCRdb's copy holds only in-frame clones and misses some; the assay was immunoSEQ multiplex PCR. The repertoire has around 100,000 clones, 70% to 90% of them found once; the top ten carry more than 2%. The sequenced sample was PBMCs, obtained around atezolizumab (anti-PD-L1) treatment. The receptor source for this set is a man aged 50-59 years with urothelial cancer. The CDR3 runs from the conserved cysteine through the conserved F or W. A D gene is named only where the DNA matches it firmly. Expanded clones are given a class, and other clones once, few, many or no size at all.

CASSPGLTYEQYF	TGCGCCAGCAGCCCGGGACTAACCTACGAGCAGTACTTC	TRBJ2-7	TRBV5-1	TRBD2	.
CASSLIGTGDRRYGYTF	TGTGCCAGCAGTTTAATCGGGACAGGGGATCGTCGTTATGGCTACACCTTC	TRBJ1-2	TRBV28	TRBD1	.
CAWSSSRETQYF	TGTGCCTGGAGTTCGTCCCGGGAGACCCAGTACTTC	TRBJ2-5	TRBV30	.	.
CASSDRAGELFF	TGTGCCAGCAGCGACAGGGCCGGGGAGCTGTTTTTT	TRBJ2-2	TRBV6-6	TRBD1	.
CASSRRDRGFVLPNEQFF	TGTGCCAGCAGTCGCCGGGACAGGGGGTTCGTGCTACCGAATGAGCAGTTCTTC	TRBJ2-1	TRBV7-9	TRBD1	.
CASSLRGGAEAFF	TGTGCCAGCAGTTTGAGGGGGGGGGCTGAAGCTTTCTTT	TRBJ1-1	TRBV27	.	.
CASSTRTGDQPQHF	TGTGCCAGCAGTACCCGGACAGGGGATCAGCCCCAGCATTTT	TRBJ1-5	TRBV6-1	TRBD1	.
CASSYQRYSYNEQFF	TGTGCCAGCAGTTACCAGCGATACTCCTACAATGAGCAGTTCTTC	TRBJ2-1	TRBV6-5	.	.
CASSLTGGSFHEQFF	TGTGCCAGCAGCTTGACGGGCGGGAGTTTCCATGAGCAGTTCTTC	TRBJ2-1	TRBV5-5	TRBD2	few
CASSVLAGVVVSYEQYF	TGTGCCAGCAGTGTACTAGCGGGAGTAGTTGTCTCCTACGAGCAGTACTTC	TRBJ2-7	TRBV6-1	TRBD2	.
CASSLLTGRSPLHF	TGTGCCAGCAGCCTCCTGACAGGACGCTCACCCCTCCACTTT	TRBJ1-6	TRBV28	.	.
CASSIPGQGRGANVLTF	TGTGCCAGCAGCATCCCGGGACAGGGTCGTGGGGCCAACGTCCTGACTTTC	TRBJ2-6	TRBV7-3	TRBD1	.
CASSPITGTGELFF	TGTGCCAGCAGTCCCATAACAGGGACCGGGGAGCTGTTTTTT	TRBJ2-2	TRBV6-5	.	.
CATPDSHSYNEQFF	TGTGCCACCCCGGACAGTCACTCCTACAATGAGCAGTTCTTC	TRBJ2-1	TRBV2	.	.
CASSVGSGGGTDTQYF	TGTGCCAGCAGCGTAGGTTCTGGGGGCGGCACAGATACGCAGTATTTT	TRBJ2-3	TRBV9	.	.
CASQGSPFSYEQYF	TGTGCCAGCCAGGGGAGTCCTTTCTCCTACGAGCAGTACTTC	TRBJ2-7	TRBV21-1	.	.
CASSPRSGGNTGELFF	TGTGCCAGCTCACCACGGAGCGGGGGGAACACCGGGGAGCTGTTTTTT	TRBJ2-2	TRBV18	TRBD2	.
CASSLATGTGQSIQYF	TGTGCCAGCAGCCTGGCGACAGGGACGGGGCAAAGCATTCAGTACTTC	TRBJ2-4	TRBV7-2	TRBD1	.
CASSLRDRGHHEQFF	TGCGCCAGCAGCCTCCGGGACAGGGGTCATCATGAGCAGTTCTTC	TRBJ2-1	TRBV5-1	TRBD1	.
CASSLGGAGELFF	TGTGCCAGCAGTTTAGGCGGCGCCGGGGAGCTGTTTTTT	TRBJ2-2	TRBV28	.	.
CASSLSGTGRDQPQHF	TGCGCCAGCAGCCTTTCCGGGACAGGTAGGGATCAGCCCCAGCATTTT	TRBJ1-5	TRBV4-1	TRBD1	.
CASSLVNTDTQYF	TGTGCCAGCAGCTTAGTTAACACAGATACGCAGTATTTT	TRBJ2-3	TRBV7-9	.	once